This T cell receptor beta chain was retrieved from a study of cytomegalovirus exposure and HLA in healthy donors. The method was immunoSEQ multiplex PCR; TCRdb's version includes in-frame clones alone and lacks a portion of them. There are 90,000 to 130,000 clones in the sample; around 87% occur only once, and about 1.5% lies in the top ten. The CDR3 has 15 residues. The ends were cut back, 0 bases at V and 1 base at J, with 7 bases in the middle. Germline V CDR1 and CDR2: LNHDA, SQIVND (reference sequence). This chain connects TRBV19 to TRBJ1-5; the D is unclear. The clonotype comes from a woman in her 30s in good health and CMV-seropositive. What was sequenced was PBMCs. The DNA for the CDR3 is TGTGCCAGTAGTATAGACCCGGGGAGCAATCAGCCCCAGCATTTT. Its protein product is CASSIDPGSNQPQHF.